The source of this T cell receptor (beta chain) is a study of patients and donors after allogeneic stem cell transplantation. TCRdb independently ran MiXCR on the RT-PCR reads; one entry per CDR3 protein. This sample has 410,000 or so distinct CDR3 sequences, with approximately 16% found just once. This CDR3 comprises 16 residues. Per the germline V gene, CDR1 is SEHNR and CDR2 is FQNEAQ (reference sequence). Trimming took 5 bases from V and 2 from J; bases not matched to a gene: 9. This clonotype was counted a few times. The chain couples TRBV7-9 to TRBJ1-3, with 7 bases matching TRBD1. Sequencing was performed on blood, either unsorted or a sorted T cell fraction (not recorded which). The clonotype comes from a human donor who was either an allogeneic HSCT recipient or a stem cell or donor lymphocyte infusion donor (not recorded which). It is not recorded whose cells these are; they may come from a transplant donor. The CDR3 loop reads CASSAPNRGTGNTIYF. CDR3 DNA sequence: TGTGCCAGCAGCGCCCCTAACAGGGGAACTGGAAACACCATATATTTT.